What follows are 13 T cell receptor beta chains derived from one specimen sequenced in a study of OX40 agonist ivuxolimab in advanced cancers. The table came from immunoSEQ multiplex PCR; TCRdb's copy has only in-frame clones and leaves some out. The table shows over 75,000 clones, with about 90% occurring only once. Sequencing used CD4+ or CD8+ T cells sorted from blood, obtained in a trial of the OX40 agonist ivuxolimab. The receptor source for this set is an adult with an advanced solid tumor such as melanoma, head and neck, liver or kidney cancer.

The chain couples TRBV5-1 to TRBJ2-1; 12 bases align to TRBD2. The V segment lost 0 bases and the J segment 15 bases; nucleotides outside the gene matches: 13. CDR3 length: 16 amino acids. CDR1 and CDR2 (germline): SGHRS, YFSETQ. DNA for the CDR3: TGCGCCAGCAGCTTGGGCTCCAGTCTACTAGCGGGGGGCATGTTCTTC. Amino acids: CASSLGSSLLAGGMFF.

The CDR3 protein is CASGAGQGGGQPQHF. The DNA of the CDR3 is TGTGCTAGTGGTGCGGGACAGGGAGGCGGGCAGCCCCAGCATTTT. This chain joins TRBV12-5 and TRBJ1-5; 9 bases map to TRBD1. The CDR3 is 15 residues long. The V and J ends lost 5 bases and 7 bases, in that order; junction bases with no gene match: 9. Germline values: CDR1 LGHNT, CDR2 FRNRAP.

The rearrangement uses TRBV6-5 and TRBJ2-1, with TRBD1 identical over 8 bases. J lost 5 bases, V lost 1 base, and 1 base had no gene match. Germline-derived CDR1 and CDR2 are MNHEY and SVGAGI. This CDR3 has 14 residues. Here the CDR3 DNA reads TGTGCCAGCAGTTACTGGGGACAGGACAATGAGCAGTTCTTC. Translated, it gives CASSYWGQDNEQFF.

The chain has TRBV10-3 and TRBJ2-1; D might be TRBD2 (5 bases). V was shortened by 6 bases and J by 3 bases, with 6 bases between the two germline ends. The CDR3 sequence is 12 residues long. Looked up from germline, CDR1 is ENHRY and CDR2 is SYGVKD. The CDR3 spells CAIRDFYNEQFF. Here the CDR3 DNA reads TGTGCCATCAGGGACTTCTACAATGAGCAGTTCTTC.

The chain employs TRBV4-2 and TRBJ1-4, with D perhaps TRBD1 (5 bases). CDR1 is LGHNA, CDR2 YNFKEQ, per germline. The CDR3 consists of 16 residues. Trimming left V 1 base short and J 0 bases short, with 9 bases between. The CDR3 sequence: CASSQGRGATNEKLFF. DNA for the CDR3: TGTGCCAGCAGCCAAGGGCGGGGGGCAACTAATGAAAAACTGTTTTTT.

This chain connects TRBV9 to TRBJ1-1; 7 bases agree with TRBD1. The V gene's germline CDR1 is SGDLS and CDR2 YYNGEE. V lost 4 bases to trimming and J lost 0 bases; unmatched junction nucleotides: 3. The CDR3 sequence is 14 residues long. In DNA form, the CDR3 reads TGTGCCAGCAGCCGGGACAGCATGAACACTGAAGCTTTCTTT. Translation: CASSRDSMNTEAFF. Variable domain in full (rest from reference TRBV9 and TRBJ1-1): DSGVTQTPKHLITATGQRVTLRCSPRSGDLSVYWYQQSLDQGLQFLIQYYNGEERAKGNILERFSAQQFPDLHSELNLSSLELGDSALYFCASSRDSMNTEAFFGQGTRLTVV.

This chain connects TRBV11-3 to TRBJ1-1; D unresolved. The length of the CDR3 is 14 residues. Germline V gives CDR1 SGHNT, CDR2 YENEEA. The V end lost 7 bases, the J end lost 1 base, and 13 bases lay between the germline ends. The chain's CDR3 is CASTSRAGNTEAFF. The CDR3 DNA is TGTGCCAGCACCTCCAGAGCGGGGAACACTGAAGCTTTCTTT.

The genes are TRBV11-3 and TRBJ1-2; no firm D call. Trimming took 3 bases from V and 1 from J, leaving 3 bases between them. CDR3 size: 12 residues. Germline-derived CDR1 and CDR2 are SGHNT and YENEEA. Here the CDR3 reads CASSFGNYGYTF. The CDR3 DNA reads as TGTGCCAGCAGCTTTGGTAACTATGGCTACACCTTC.

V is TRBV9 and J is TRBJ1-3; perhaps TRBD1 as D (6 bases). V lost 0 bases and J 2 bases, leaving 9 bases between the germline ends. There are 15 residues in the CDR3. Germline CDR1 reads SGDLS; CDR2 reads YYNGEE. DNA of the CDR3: TGTGCCAGCAGCGTAGCTACAGGGCCTGGAAACACCATATATTTT. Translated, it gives CASSVATGPGNTIYF.

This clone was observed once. CDR3 sequence (DNA): TGTGCCAGCAGCGGGACACCTTCAACTAATGAAAAACTGTTTTTT. Protein sequence: CASSGTPSTNEKLFF. The rearrangement links TRBV6-1 to TRBJ1-4; weak D call: TRBD1 (6 bases). Germline assignment: CDR1 MNHNS and CDR2 SASEGT. V was clipped by 6 bases and J by 0 bases, with 11 bases between them. CDR3 length: 15 amino acids.

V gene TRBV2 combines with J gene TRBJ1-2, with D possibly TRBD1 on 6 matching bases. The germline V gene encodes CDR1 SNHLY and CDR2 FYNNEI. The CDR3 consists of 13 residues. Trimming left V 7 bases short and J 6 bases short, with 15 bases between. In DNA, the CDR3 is TGTGCCAGCATGGGGGCAGGTTTGAATGGCTACACCTTC. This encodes CASMGAGLNGYTF. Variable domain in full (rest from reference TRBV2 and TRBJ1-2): EPEVTQTPSHQVTQMGQEVILRCVPISNHLYFYWYRQILGQKVEFLVSFYNNEISEKSEIFDDQFSVERPDGSNFTLKIRSTKLEDSAMYFCASMGAGLNGYTFGSGTRLTVV.

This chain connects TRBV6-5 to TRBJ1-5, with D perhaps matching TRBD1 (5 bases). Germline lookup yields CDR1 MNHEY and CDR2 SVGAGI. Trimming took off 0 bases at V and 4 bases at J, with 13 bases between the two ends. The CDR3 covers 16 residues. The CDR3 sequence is CASSYSAGTANQPQHF. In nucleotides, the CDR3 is TGTGCCAGCAGTTACTCCGCAGGGACGGCTAATCAGCCCCAGCATTTT.

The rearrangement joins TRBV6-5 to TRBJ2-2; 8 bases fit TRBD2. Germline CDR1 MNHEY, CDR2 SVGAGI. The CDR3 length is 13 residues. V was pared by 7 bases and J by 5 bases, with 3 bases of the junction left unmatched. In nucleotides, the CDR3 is TGTGCCAGCACCCCGGGGGGGACCGGGGAGCTGTTTTTT. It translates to CASTPGGTGELFF.